These 4 T cell receptor beta chains originate from one sample sequenced in a study of memory CD4+ T cells and cytomegalovirus serostatus. Single viable CD3+CD4+CD8-CD45RO+ cells were sorted as the memory CD4+ T cells. Libraries were prepared by immunoSEQ multiplex PCR; TCRdb keeps only in-frame clonotypes and omits some of them. The repertoire holds roughly 60,000 clones, with 77% as singletons. Sequencing used memory CD4+ T cells from blood. The receptors stem from an adult in good health and CMV-seronegative.

The chain has TRBV19 and TRBJ2-7, with 8 bases lining up with TRBD1. The trim removed 4 bases at V and 1 base at J, leaving 6 bases unmatched. CDR1 is LNHDA, CDR2 SQIVND, per germline (reference sequence). CDR3 length: 15 amino acids. CDR3 DNA: TGTGCCAGTAGTAAGAGGACAGGGTTGTCCTACGAGCAGTACTTC. The encoded protein is CASSKRTGLSYEQYF.

The J gene is TRBJ1-6, the V gene TRBV30; TRBD1 is a possible D gene (5 bases). This CDR3 comprises 13 residues. Germline V gene lookup returns CDR1 GTSNPN and CDR2 SVGIG (reference sequence). V was shortened by 2 bases and J by 11 bases, with 13 bases between the two germline ends. The CDR3 region is CAWSPGSSPPLHF. The CDR3 nucleotides are TGTGCCTGGAGTCCAGGGTCCTCTCCACCCCTCCACTTT. Drawing the rest from reference TRBV30 and TRBJ1-6, the complete variable domain is SQTIHQWPATLVQPVGSPLSLECTVEGTSNPNLYWYRQAAGRGLQLLFYSVGIGQISSEVPQNLSASRPQDRQFILSSKKLLLSDSGFYLCAWSPGSSPPLHFGNGTRLTVT.

The V gene is TRBV4-1, the J gene TRBJ2-7; D is perhaps TRBD2 (5 bases). The germline V gene has CDR1 MGHRA and CDR2 YSYEKL. Trimming stripped 1 base from V and 2 bases from J, with 12 bases between. This CDR3 spans 15 amino acids. CDR3 sequence: CASSQVGSGPYEQYF. In nucleotides, the CDR3 is TGCGCCAGCAGCCAAGTGGGGAGCGGACCCTACGAGCAGTACTTC.

This clone was seen a few times. The chain recombines TRBV2 with TRBJ1-1, with D possibly TRBD1 on 6 matching bases. This CDR3 spans 13 amino acids. Trimming shortened V by 8 bases and J by 1 base, and 11 bases separated the two germline ends. CDR1 SNHLY and CDR2 FYNNEI come from the germline V gene. The CDR3 region is CASGGTRNTEAFF. CDR3 bases: TGTGCCAGCGGGGGGACAAGGAACACTGAAGCTTTCTTT.